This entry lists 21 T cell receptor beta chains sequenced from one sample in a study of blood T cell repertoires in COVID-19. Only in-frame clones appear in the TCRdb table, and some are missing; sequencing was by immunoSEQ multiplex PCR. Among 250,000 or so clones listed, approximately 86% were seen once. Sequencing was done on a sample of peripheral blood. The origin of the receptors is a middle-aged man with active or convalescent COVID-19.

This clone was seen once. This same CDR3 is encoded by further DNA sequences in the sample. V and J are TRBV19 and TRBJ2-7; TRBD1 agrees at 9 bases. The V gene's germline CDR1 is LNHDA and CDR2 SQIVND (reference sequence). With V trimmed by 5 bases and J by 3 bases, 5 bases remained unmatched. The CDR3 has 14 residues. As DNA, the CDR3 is TGTGCCAGTAGTTCCCGGACAGGGGACTACGAGCAGTACTTC. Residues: CASSSRTGDYEQYF.

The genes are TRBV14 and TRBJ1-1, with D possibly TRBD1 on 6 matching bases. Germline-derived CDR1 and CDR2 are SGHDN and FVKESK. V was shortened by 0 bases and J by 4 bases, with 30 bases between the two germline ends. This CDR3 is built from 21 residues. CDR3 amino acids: CASSQDDPNAKTGHQGTEAFF. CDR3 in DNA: TGTGCCAGCAGCCAAGACGACCCAAATGCGAAGACAGGCCACCAGGGCACTGAAGCTTTCTTT.

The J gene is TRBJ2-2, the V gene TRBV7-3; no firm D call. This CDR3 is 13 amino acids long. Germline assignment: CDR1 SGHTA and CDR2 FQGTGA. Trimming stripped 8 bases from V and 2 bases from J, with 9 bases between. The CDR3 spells CASGNRNTGELFF. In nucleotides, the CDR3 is TGTGCCAGCGGTAACAGAAACACCGGGGAGCTGTTTTTT.

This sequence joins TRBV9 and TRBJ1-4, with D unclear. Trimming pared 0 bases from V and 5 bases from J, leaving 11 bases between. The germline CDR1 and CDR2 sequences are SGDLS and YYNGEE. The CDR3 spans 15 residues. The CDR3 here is CASSVGGGLNEKLFF. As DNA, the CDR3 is TGTGCCAGCAGCGTAGGCGGAGGCCTAAATGAAAAACTGTTTTTT.

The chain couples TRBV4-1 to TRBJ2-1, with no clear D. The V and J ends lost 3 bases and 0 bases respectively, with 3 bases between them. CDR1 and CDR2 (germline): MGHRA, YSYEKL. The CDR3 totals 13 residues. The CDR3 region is CASSQSSYNEQFF. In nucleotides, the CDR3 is TGCGCCAGCAGCCAGAGCTCCTACAATGAGCAGTTCTTC.

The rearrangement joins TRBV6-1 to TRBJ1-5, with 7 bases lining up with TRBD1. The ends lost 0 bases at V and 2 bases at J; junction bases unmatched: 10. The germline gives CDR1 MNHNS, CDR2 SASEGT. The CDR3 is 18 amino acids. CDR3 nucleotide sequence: TGTGCCAGCAGTGAAGCGCTTCCGACAGGGTATGGCAATCAGCCCCAGCATTTT. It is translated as CASSEALPTGYGNQPQHF.

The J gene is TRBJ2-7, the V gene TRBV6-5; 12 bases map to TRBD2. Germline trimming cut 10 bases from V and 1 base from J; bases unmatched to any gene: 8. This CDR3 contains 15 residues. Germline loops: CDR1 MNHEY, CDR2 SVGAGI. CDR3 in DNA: TGTGCCACCTTTTCGACTAGCGGGAGTTCCTACGAGCAGTACTTC. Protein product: CATFSTSGSSYEQYF.

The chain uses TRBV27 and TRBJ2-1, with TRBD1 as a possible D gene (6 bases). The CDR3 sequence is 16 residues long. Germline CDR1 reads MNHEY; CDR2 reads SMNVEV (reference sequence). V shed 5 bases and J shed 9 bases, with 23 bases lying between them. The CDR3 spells CASSPPGTSTPIEQFF. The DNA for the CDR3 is TGTGCCAGCAGTCCCCCCGGGACAAGCACGCCCATTGAGCAGTTCTTC.

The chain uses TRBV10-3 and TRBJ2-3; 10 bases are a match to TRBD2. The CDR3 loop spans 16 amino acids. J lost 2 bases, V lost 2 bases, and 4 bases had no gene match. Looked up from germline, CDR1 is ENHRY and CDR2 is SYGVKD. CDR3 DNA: TGTGCCATCAGTGAGGAAGCGGGGGGGCTCACAGATACGCAGTATTTT. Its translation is CAISEEAGGLTDTQYF.

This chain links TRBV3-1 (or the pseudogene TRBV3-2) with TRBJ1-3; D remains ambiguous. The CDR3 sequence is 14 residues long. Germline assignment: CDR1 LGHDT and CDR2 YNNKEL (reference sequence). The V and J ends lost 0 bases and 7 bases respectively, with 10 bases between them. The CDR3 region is CASSQEGGANTIYF. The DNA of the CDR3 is TGTGCCAGCAGCCAAGAGGGAGGCGCGAACACCATATATTTT.

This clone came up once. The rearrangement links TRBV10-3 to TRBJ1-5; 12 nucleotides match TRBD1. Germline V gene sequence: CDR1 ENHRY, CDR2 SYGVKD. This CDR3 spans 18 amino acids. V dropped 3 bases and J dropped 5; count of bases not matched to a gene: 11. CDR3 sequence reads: CAISDGDWGTGGYQPQHF. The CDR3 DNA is TGTGCCATCAGTGACGGGGACTGGGGGACAGGGGGCTATCAGCCCCAGCATTTT.

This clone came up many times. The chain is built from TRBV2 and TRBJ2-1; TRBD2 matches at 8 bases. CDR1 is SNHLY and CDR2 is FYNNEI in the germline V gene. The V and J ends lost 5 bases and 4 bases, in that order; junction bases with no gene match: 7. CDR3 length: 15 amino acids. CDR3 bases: TGTGCCAGCAGTCCCGCGGGGGGTCGGTACAATGAGCAGTTCTTC. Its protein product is CASSPAGGRYNEQFF.

CDR3 coding DNA: TGTGCCAGTAGTATACAGGGGGGACAAGAGACCCAGTACTTC. It specifies CASSIQGGQETQYF. The V gene is TRBV19, the J gene TRBJ2-5; the D gene is possibly TRBD1 (7 bases). CDR1 is LNHDA and CDR2 is SQIVND in the germline V gene (reference sequence). V lost 2 bases and J 2 bases, leaving 9 bases between the germline ends. The CDR3 runs to 14 residues. Filled out from reference TRBV19 and TRBJ2-5, the complete variable domain reads DGGITQSPKYLFRKEGQNVTLSCEQNLNHDAMYWYRQDPGQGLRLIYYSQIVNDFQKGDIAEGYSVSREKKESFPLTVTSAQKNPTAFYLCASSIQGGQETQYFGPGTRLLVL.

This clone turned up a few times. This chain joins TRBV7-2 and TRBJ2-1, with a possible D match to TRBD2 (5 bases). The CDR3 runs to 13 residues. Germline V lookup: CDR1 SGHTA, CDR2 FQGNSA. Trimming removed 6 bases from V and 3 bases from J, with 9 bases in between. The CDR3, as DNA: TGTGCCAGCAGGAGGGTTGGCTACAATGAGCAGTTCTTC. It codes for CASRRVGYNEQFF.

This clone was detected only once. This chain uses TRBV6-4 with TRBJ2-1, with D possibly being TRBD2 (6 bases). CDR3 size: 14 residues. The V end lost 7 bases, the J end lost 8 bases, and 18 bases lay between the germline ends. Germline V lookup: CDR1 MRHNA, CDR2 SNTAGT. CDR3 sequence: CASTHLGGEDEQFF. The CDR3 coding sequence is TGTGCCAGCACCCACCTGGGGGGAGAAGATGAGCAGTTCTTC.

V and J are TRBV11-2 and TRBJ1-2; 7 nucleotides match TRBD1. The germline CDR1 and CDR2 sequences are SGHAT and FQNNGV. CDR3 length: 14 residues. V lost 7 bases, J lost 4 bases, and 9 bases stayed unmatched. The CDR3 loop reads CASNPPGDSYGYTF. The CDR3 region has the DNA TGTGCCAGCAACCCCCCCGGGGACAGCTATGGCTACACCTTC.

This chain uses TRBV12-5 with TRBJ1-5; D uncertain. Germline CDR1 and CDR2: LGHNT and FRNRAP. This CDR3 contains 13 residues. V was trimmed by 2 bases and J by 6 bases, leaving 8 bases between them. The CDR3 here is CASGLSGTQPQHF. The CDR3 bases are TGTGCTAGTGGTTTGTCGGGAACTCAGCCCCAGCATTTT. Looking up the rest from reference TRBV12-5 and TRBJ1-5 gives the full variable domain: DARVTQTPRHKVTEMGQEVTMRCQPILGHNTVFWYRQTMMQGLELLAYFRNRAPLDDSGMPKDRFSAEMPDATLATLKIQPSEPRDSAVYFCASGLSGTQPQHFGDGTRLSIL.

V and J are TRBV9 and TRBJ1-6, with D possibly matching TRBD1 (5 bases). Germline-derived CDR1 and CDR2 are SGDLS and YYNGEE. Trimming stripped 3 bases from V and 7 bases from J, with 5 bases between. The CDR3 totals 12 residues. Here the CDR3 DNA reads TGTGCCAGCAGCGAGGGGAATTCACCCCTCCACTTT. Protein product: CASSEGNSPLHF.

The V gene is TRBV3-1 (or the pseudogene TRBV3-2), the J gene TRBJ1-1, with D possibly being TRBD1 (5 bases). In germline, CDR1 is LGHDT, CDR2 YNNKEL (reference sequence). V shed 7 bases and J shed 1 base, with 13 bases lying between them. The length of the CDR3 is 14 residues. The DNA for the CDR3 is TGTGCCAGCACTACCCGGGGGGAGAACACTGAAGCTTTCTTT. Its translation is CASTTRGENTEAFF.

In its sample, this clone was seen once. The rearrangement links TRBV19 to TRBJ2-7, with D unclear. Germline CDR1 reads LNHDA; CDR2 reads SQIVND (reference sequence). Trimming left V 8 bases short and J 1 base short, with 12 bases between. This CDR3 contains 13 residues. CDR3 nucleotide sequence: TGTGCCAGTTCCAGGCGCCAATCCTACGAGCAGTACTTC. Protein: CASSRRQSYEQYF.

The CDR3 loop is CASGNRDSSGNTIYF. The CDR3 DNA follows: TGTGCCAGCGGGAACCGGGACAGCTCTGGAAACACCATATATTTT. This chain connects TRBV9 to TRBJ1-3; 7 bases agree with TRBD1. The CDR3 runs 15 residues. Germline trimming cut 7 bases from V and 0 bases from J; bases unmatched to any gene: 7. The germline gives CDR1 SGDLS, CDR2 YYNGEE.